Listed here are 5 T cell receptor beta chains from one sample, sequenced in a study of cytotoxic CD8 clonotypes in ibrutinib-treated CLL. Profiled with immunoSEQ multiplex PCR; TCRdb holds only in-frame clones, not every one. The table has approximately 80,000 clones, about 86% seen once; the top ten hold less than 6.5%. The sequences come from PBMCs, collected before ibrutinib treatment. The receptors stem from a human donor with chronic lymphocytic leukemia.

The rearrangement uses TRBV4-3 and TRBJ2-1; no definite D call. This CDR3 comprises 15 residues. The V and J ends lost 0 bases and 7 bases respectively, with 13 bases between them. Looked up from germline, CDR1 is LGHNA and CDR2 is YSLEER. Here the CDR3 DNA reads TGCGCCAGCAGCCAAGATGGAAATCGACTTAATGAGCAGTTCTTC. The encoded protein is CASSQDGNRLNEQFF.

The chain couples TRBV25-1 to TRBJ2-1; 9 bases fit TRBD2. The CDR3 runs 16 residues. J gave up 5 bases and V 4 bases, and 9 bases lay outside the gene matches. Germline CDR1 reads MGHDK; CDR2 reads SYGVNS. The CDR3 DNA follows: TGTGCCAGCAGTGCTTTGGCTAGCGGGACGAACAATGAGCAGTTCTTC. Translation: CASSALASGTNNEQFF.

This sequence joins TRBV2 and TRBJ1-2, with D perhaps matching TRBD1 (6 bases). The CDR3 consists of 14 residues. CDR1 and CDR2 (germline): SNHLY, FYNNEI. Trimming took off 5 bases at V and 6 bases at J, with 16 bases between the two ends. The CDR3 DNA reads as TGTGCCAGCAGTTTCGAAGGGCAGGGGAATGGCTACACCTTC. Its protein is CASSFEGQGNGYTF.

The chain joins TRBV27 to TRBJ1-2, with TRBD1 identical over 8 bases. J gave up 8 bases and V 6 bases, and 8 bases lay outside the gene matches. Germline lookup yields CDR1 MNHEY and CDR2 SMNVEV (reference sequence). The CDR3 is made up of 13 amino acids. For the CDR3, the DNA is TGTGCCAGCAGCAAAAACAGGGGGATGGGCTACACCTTC. This codes for CASSKNRGMGYTF.

The V gene is TRBV7-9, the J gene TRBJ1-2, with TRBD1 matching over 7 bases. The CDR3 sequence is 19 residues long. Germline loops: CDR1 SEHNR, CDR2 FQNEAQ (reference sequence). V dropped 5 bases and J dropped 4; count of bases not matched to a gene: 22. The CDR3 reads CASSTLNHLAGGEGYGYTF. CDR3 coding DNA: TGTGCCAGCAGCACCCTAAATCATTTGGCAGGGGGTGAAGGCTATGGCTACACCTTC.